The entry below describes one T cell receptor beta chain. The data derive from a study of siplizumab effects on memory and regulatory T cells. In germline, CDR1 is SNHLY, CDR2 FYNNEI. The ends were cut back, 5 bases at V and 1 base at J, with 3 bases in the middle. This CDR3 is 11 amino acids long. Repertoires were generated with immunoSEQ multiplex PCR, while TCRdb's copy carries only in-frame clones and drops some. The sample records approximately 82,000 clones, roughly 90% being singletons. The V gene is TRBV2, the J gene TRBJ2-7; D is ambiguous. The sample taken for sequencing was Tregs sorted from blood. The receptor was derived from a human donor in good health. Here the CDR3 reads CASSRSYEQYF. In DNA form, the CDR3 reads TGTGCCAGCAGTCGGTCCTACGAGCAGTACTTC.